This T cell receptor beta chain was profiled in a study of CD8+ T cells in alopecia areata. Study details: Oral tofacitinib, 5 to 10 mg twice daily, was given in an open-label trial. Affected scalp percentage set treated patients' severity scores. Whole-study findings and limits: Treatment with tofacitinib significantly lowered scalp clonality and reduced expanded CD8+ clones among the top 100. Association of baseline CD8+ expansion with response is uncertain owing to one nonresponder.

TCR sequencing used cDNA made by reverse transcription of extracted RNA. Measured with immunoSEQ multiplex PCR; TCRdb has only the in-frame clones, and not every one. The sample lists some 190,000 clones, 51% occurring once. Treatment in this sample: oral pan-JAK inhibitor, 5-10 mg twice daily. A note on this clone: What it binds is not known.

V lost 4 bases, J lost 4 bases, and 9 bases stayed unmatched. The CDR3 sequence is 15 residues long. In germline, CDR1 is SGHAT, CDR2 FQNNGV. The sample here was CD8+ T cells sorted from blood, taken around week 54, from a patient treated with tofacitinib. The chain is built from TRBV11-2 and TRBJ2-7, with 8 positions matching TRBD1. This receptor was obtained from a human donor with alopecia areata. The CDR3 coding sequence is TGTGCCAGCAGCTCGCCCGGGACAGGCGAATACGAGCAGTACTTC. Amino acids: CASSSPGTGEYEQYF.